The sequence of this TCR beta chain was determined in a study of shared clonotypes between healthy human individuals. 200 to 250 ng DNA, approximately 30,000 T cell genomes, went into each sorted-subset replicate PCR. The method was immunoSEQ multiplex PCR; TCRdb's version includes in-frame clones alone and lacks a portion of them. Counted here are 2.5 million or so clones, around nine tenths occurring once; the ten biggest clones make up about 0.13%. Of note for this clone: The antigen is unknown.

The V gene's germline CDR1 is ENHRY and CDR2 SYGVKD. V trimming: 9 bases; J trimming: 3 bases; junction bases outside the gene matches: 6. CDR3 length equals 16 residues. The study's findings and limits: Across subsets, estimated richness was generally greater for naive than for memory populations.

The receptor was isolated from a man aged 18-30 years in good health. Source material: naive CD4+ T cells sorted from blood. The subset here: CD45RA+ positively selected. The chain links TRBV10-3 to TRBJ2-6; 12 bases line up with TRBD1. The CDR3 here is CAMAGQGARGANVLTF. CDR3 nucleotides: TGTGCCATGGCGGGACAGGGGGCGCGTGGGGCCAACGTCCTGACTTTC.